Following are 10 T cell receptor beta chains from one sample sequenced in a study of T and B cells in COVID-19 patients. BIOMED2 TRB-A/B primer pools were used in multiplex TRB PCR. TCRdb itself ran the multiplex PCR reads through MiXCR, one entry per CDR3 protein. The repertoire holds some 8,100 distinct CDR3 sequences, with about a third as singletons. Each TRB amplification used about 230-550 ng of genomic DNA from blood. The sequencing input was blood. The receptor set was obtained from a human donor with active COVID-19.

This clonotype has just a few counts. The V and J genes are TRBV10-3 and TRBJ1-1, with unresolved D. V gave up 6 bases and J gave up 0 bases, with 14 bases separating them. The length of the CDR3 is 15 residues. Germline V gene lookup returns CDR1 ENHRY and CDR2 SYGVKD. The CDR3 loop reads CAISIGVLLNTEAFF. The DNA for the CDR3 is TGTGCCATCAGCATAGGAGTTCTTCTGAACACTGAAGCTTTCTTT.

The rearrangement joins TRBV12-3 or TRBV12-4 to TRBJ1-3; weak D call: TRBD1 (5 bases). Trimming took off 8 bases at V and 0 bases at J, with 11 bases between the two ends. The CDR3 runs 14 residues. As DNA, the CDR3 is TGTGCCAGCTACAGGAGTTACTCTGGAAACACCATATATTTT. The encoded protein is CASYRSYSGNTIYF.

The genes are TRBV12-3 or TRBV12-4 and TRBJ2-1; D gene uncertain. This CDR3 is built from 14 residues. V lost 6 bases, J lost 5 bases, and 14 bases lay in between. CDR3 protein: CASSSLGLNNEQFF. The CDR3 DNA sequence: TGTGCCAGCAGCTCTCTCGGGTTGAACAATGAGCAGTTCTTC.

As concerns this clonotype: This CDR3 fails to terminate in the conserved phenylalanine or tryptophan, so it likely reflects a read error. The limits of the CDR3 on the DNA are not certain, so only TCRdb's listed CDR3 is given. The genes are TRBV19 and TRBJ2-1; no DNA check was done on the table's D call, TRBD1. From germline, CDR1 is LNHDA and CDR2 SQIVND (reference sequence). From its first to its last residue, the CDR3 has 13 amino acids. CDR3 in amino acids: CASSPDSYKEQCC.

The chain employs TRBV13 and TRBJ2-4, with TRBD1 matching over 11 bases. In germline, CDR1 is PRHDT, CDR2 FYEKMQ (reference sequence). The CDR3 covers 16 residues. Trimming at V came to 3 bases and at J to 6 bases, leaving 7 bases not matched to a gene. The CDR3 here is CASSLRTGGNLNIQYF. The CDR3 nucleotides are TGTGCCAGCAGCTTGCGGACAGGGGGCAACTTAAACATTCAGTACTTC. The full variable domain, completed using reference TRBV13 and TRBJ2-4, is AAGVIQSPRHLIKEKRETATLKCYPIPRHDTVYWYQQGPGQDPQFLISFYEKMQSDKGSIPDRFSAQQFSDYHSELNMSSLELGDSALYFCASSLRTGGNLNIQYFGAGTRLSVL.

This clonotype turned up a few times. J is TRBJ1-5 and V is TRBV30; D not certain. Germline values: CDR1 GTSNPN, CDR2 SVGIG (reference sequence). CDR3 size: 14 residues. V dropped 1 base and J dropped 9 bases, with 16 bases sitting between them. The CDR3 protein is CAWSESGPMRPQHF. The CDR3 DNA reads as TGTGCCTGGAGTGAGTCCGGGCCGATGCGGCCCCAGCATTTT.

The chain is built from TRBV18 and TRBJ2-7, with TRBD1 matching 8 bases. Germline V gene data show CDR1 as KGHSH and CDR2 as LQKENI. The CDR3 has 15 amino acids. V shed 6 bases, J shed 7 bases, and the junction held 14 bases outside the gene matches. The CDR3 DNA follows: TGTGCCAGCTCCCCGGACAGGGAGACCCTGTGGGAGCAGTACTTC. The encoded protein is CASSPDRETLWEQYF.

This clonotype was seen a few times. The rearrangement joins TRBV19 to TRBJ1-1, with 8 nucleotides matching TRBD1. The ends lost 7 bases at V and 5 bases at J; junction bases unmatched: 12. CDR3 length: 15 residues. Germline V gene lookup returns CDR1 LNHDA and CDR2 SQIVND (reference sequence). The CDR3 nucleotides read TGTGCCAGTAACCCTATGACAGGGGAGAGGACTGAAGCTTTCTTT. Translation gives CASNPMTGERTEAFF.

This rearrangement joins TRBV30 to TRBJ2-5, with a tentative D call TRBD2 (7 bases). Trimming removed 2 bases from V and 5 bases from J, with 18 bases in between. The CDR3 has 15 residues. From germline, CDR1 is GTSNPN and CDR2 SVGIG (reference sequence). CDR3 coding DNA: TGTGCCTGGAGTCTACCCCCGGAGGGGGGGGAGACCCAGTACTTC. Protein product: CAWSLPPEGGETQYF.

The chain links TRBV6-2 or TRBV6-3 to TRBJ2-2; D gene ambiguous. Between the trimmed V and J ends, which lost 7 bases and 8 bases, there was a span of 8 bases. The germline V gene has CDR1 MNHEY and CDR2 SVGEGT. CDR3 length: 11 residues. The DNA for the CDR3 is TGTGCCAGCACCTTCTGGGGGGAGCTGTTTTTT. Amino acids: CASTFWGELFF.